This entry features one TCR beta chain sequence. Ten or more counts support this clonotype. This receptor's antigen is unknown. No per-base quality is available; no much larger clone lies one base away. Data came from an Illumina HiSeq 1500. The public reads were reprocessed in TCRdb via fastp at Q25 and MiXCR, keeping in-frame beta chains. CDR3 protein duplicates are merged, each entry listing the most common genes and DNA. This sample gives 400,000 to 550,000 distinct CDR3 sequences in total; approximately 11% of them show up just once. Of the sample, roughly 10% is held by the ten largest clones. Sequences SEHNR (CDR1) and FQNEAQ (CDR2) are obtained from the germline V gene (reference sequence). The germline ends are 2 bases apart after V is trimmed by 0 bases and J by 8 bases. CDR3 length: 11 amino acids, cysteine to phenylalanine. The CDR3 DNA has 33 bases and is translated from base 1. The data are from a study of T cell repertoires in cytomegalovirus infection (dated by TCRdb to about 2019). For the study in its entirety: Donor HLA type was relevant to the analysis, because carriage of CMV infection together with the matching HLA type was indicated by public TCR beta signatures. What the research found in general, with its limitations: In both this cohort and an independent roughly 350-donor cohort, the cumulative frequency of public TCR beta family members distinguished carriers of CMV infection plus the relevant HLA type. The ex vivo response was dominated by HLA-C-restricted CMV-specific TCR beta clonotypes, which also provided the single most frequent clonotype in two of eight donors.

The receptor chain draws on TRBV7-9 and TRBJ2-1, with the identity of the D gene unclear. This receptor was obtained from a human donor in good health (CMV status not recorded). Some clones in this sample may be carry-over from other donors' samples. Sequenced material: PBMCs. The CDR3 reads as follows: CASSLAYEQFF. The sequenced DNA is TGTGCCAGCAGCTTAGCATATGAGCAGTTCTTC. With the rest looked up from the reference TRBV7-9 and TRBJ2-1 genes rather than sequenced, the full variable domain is DTGVSQNPRHKITKRGQNVTFRCDPISEHNRLYWYRQTLGQGPEFLTYFQNEAQLEKSRLLSDRFSAERPKGSFSTLEIQRTEQGDSAMYLCASSLAYEQFFGPGTRLTVL.